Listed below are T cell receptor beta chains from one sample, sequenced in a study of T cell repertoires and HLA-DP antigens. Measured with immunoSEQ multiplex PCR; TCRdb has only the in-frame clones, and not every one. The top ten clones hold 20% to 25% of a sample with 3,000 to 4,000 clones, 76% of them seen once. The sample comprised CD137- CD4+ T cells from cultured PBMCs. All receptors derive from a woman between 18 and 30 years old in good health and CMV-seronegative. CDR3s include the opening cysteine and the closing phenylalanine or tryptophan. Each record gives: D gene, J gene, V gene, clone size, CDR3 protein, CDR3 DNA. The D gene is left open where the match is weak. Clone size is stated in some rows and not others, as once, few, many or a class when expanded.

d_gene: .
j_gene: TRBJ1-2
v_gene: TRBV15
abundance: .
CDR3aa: CATSRGRVSNYGYTF
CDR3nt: TGTGCCACCAGCAGGGGGAGGGTGTCTAACTATGGCTACACCTTC

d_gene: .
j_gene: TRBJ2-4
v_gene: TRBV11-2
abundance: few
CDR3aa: CASSLISGRAYIQYF
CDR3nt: TGTGCCAGCAGCTTAATCTCAGGCAGGGCGTACATTCAGTACTTC

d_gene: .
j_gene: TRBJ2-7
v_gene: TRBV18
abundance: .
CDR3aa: CASSLWAGSPYEQYF
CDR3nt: TGTGCCAGCTCCCTCTGGGCAGGGAGTCCCTACGAGCAGTACTTC

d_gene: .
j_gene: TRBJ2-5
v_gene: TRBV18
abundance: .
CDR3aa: CASSPMTSETQYF
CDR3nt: TGTGCCAGCTCACCGATGACATCGGAGACCCAGTACTTC

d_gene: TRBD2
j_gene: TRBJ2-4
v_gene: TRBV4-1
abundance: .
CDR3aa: CASSFGGGRDIQYF
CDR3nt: TGCGCCAGCAGCTTCGGGGGAGGGCGGGACATTCAGTACTTC

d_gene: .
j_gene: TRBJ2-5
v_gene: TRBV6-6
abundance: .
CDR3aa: CASSYFGDQETQYF
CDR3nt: TGTGCCAGCAGTTACTTCGGGGATCAAGAGACCCAGTACTTC

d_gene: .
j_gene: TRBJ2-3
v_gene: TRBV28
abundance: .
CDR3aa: CASSLDRGKRATQYF
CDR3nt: TGTGCCAGCAGTTTAGACCGGGGTAAGCGGGCTACGCAGTATTTT

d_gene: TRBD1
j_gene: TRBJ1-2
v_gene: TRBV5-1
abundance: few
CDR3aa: CASSSGQGYGYTF
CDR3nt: TGCGCCAGCAGCTCGGGACAGGGTTATGGCTACACCTTC

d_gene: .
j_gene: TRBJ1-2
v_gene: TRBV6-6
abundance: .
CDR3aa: CASTKSYVAGDGYTF
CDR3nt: TGTGCCAGCACCAAAAGCTACGTAGCGGGAGATGGCTACACCTTC

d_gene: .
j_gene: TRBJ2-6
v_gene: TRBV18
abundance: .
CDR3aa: CASSPSGGPMPGANVLTF
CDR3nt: TGTGCCAGCTCACCCAGCGGTGGACCCATGCCTGGGGCCAACGTCCTGACTTTC

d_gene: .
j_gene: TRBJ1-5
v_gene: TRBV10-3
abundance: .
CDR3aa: CAITGAEGVEGKRGSNQPQHF
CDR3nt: TGTGCCATCACGGGAGCCGAGGGTGTTGAGGGGAAGAGAGGCAGCAATCAGCCCCAGCATTTT

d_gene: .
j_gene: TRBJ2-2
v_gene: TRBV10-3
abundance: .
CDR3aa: CAISAAAGTGELFF
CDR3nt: TGTGCCATCAGTGCTGCCGCAGGGACCGGGGAGCTGTTTTTT

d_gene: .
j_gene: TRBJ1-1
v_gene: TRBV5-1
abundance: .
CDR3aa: CASSKGGRGNTEAFF
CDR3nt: TGCGCCAGCTCCAAGGGGGGCAGGGGGAACACTGAAGCTTTCTTT

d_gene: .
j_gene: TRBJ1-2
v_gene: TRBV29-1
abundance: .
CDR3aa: CSVQAGPVNYGYTF
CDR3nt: TGCAGCGTGCAGGCAGGGCCTGTAAACTATGGCTACACCTTC

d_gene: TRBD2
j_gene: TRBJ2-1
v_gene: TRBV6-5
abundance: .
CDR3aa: CASSYGTSVNEQFF
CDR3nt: TGTGCCAGCAGTTATGGGACTAGTGTCAATGAGCAGTTCTTC

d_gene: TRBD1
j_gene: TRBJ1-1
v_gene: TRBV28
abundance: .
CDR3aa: CASSPTGGHTEAFF
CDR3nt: TGTGCCAGCAGTCCGACAGGGGGCCACACTGAAGCTTTCTTT

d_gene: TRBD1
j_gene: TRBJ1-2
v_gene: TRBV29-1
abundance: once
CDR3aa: CSVGWGQRSGYTF
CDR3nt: TGCAGCGTTGGCTGGGGACAGCGTAGCGGCTACACCTTC

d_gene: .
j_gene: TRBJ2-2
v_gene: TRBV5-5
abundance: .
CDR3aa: CASSSLGGLYTGELFF
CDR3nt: TGTGCCAGCAGCTCGCTCGGCGGACTCTACACCGGGGAGCTGTTTTTT

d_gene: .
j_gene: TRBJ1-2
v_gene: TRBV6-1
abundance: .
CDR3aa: CASSDSGRGYTF
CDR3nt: TGTGCCAGCAGTGACAGCGGACGTGGCTACACCTTC

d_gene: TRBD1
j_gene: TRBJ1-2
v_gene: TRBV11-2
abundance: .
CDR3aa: CASSLGTGNYGYTF
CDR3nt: TGTGCCAGCAGCTTAGGGACAGGGAACTATGGCTACACCTTC

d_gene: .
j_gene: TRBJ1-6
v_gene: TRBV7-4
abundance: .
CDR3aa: CASSLFRRRVTYNSPLHF
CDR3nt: TGTGCCAGCAGCTTGTTCAGGCGACGTGTGACCTATAATTCACCCCTCCACTTT

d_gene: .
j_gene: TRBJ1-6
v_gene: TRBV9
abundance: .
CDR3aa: CASSVGHTNSPLHF
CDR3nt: TGTGCCAGCAGCGTTGGACACACTAATTCACCCCTCCACTTT

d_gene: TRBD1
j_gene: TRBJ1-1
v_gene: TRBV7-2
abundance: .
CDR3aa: CASSLTGGNTEAFF
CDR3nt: TGTGCCAGCAGCTTAACAGGGGGGAACACTGAAGCTTTCTTT

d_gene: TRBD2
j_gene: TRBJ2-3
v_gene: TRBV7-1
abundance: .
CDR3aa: CASSSGLAASTDTQYF
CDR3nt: TGTGCCAGCAGCTCCGGACTAGCGGCTAGCACAGATACGCAGTATTTT

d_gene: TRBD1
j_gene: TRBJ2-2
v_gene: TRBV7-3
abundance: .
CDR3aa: CASSLQGAGTGELFF
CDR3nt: TGTGCCAGCAGCTTACAGGGGGCCGGCACCGGGGAGCTGTTTTTT

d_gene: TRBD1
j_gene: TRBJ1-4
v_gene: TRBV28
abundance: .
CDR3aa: CASSNDRVNEKLFF
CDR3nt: TGTGCCAGCAGTAACGACAGGGTTAATGAAAAACTGTTTTTT

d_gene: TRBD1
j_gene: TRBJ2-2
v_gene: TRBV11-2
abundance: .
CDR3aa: CASSFRTGGWTGELFF
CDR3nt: TGTGCCAGCAGCTTCAGGACAGGGGGCTGGACCGGGGAGCTGTTTTTT

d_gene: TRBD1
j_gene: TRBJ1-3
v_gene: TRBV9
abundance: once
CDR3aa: CASSVGTGPMRNTIYF
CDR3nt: TGTGCCAGCAGCGTAGGGACAGGGCCCATGCGGAACACCATATATTTT

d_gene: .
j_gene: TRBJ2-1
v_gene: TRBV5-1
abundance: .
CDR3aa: CASSLGTPGGLDEQFF
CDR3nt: TGCGCCAGCAGCTTAGGGACTCCAGGGGGTCTAGATGAGCAGTTCTTC

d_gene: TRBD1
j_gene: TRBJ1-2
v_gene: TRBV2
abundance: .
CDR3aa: CASRRTGPGVGYTF
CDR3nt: TGTGCCAGCAGGAGGACAGGGCCAGGGGTTGGCTACACCTTC

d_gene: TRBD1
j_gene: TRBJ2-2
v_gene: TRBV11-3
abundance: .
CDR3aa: CASSSQGAGGGELFF
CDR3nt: TGTGCCAGCAGCTCACAGGGGGCAGGTGGCGGGGAGCTGTTTTTT

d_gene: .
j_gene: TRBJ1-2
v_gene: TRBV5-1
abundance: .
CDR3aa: CASSSGRHYANYGYTF
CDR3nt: TGCGCCAGCAGCTCAGGACGGCACTACGCTAACTATGGCTACACCTTC

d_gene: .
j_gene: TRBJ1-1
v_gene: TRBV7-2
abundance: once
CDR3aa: CASSLRFTSTLTEAFF
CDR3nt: TGTGCCAGCAGCCTGCGGTTTACGAGCACGCTCACTGAAGCTTTCTTT

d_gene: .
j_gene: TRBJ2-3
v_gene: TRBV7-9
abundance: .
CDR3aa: CASSLVGGPDTQYF
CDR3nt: TGTGCCAGCAGCTTAGTGGGGGGACCAGATACGCAGTATTTT

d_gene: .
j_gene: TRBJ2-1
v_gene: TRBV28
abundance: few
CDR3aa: CASSEGPNEQFF
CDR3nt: TGTGCCAGCTCGGAGGGGCCCAATGAGCAGTTCTTC

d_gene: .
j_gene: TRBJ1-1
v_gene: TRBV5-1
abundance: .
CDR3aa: CASSPGGYMNTEAFF
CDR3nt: TGCGCCAGCAGCCCCGGGGGGTACATGAACACTGAAGCTTTCTTT

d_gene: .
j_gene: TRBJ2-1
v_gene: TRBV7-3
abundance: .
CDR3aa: CASSLGLTTYNEQFF
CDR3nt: TGTGCCAGCAGCTTGGGACTCACTACCTACAATGAGCAGTTCTTC